This T cell receptor (beta chain) stems from a study of spatial heterogeneity in lung cancer. Study-level information: Samples came from roughly 70 TRACERx patients with untreated early-stage lung cancer. Detected beta-chain sequences consistently exceeded alpha-chain sequences.

Every individual TCR cDNA molecule carried its own unique molecular identifier, which allowed correction of PCR and sequencing errors. Via MiXCR, TCRdb re-called the 5' RACE reads, giving one row per CDR3 protein. The sample yields around 110,000 distinct CDR3 sequences, 9.5% to 15% seen once. The time point denotes: blood at routine non-recurrence follow-up after resection. Unsorted whole RNA samples from tumor, nontumor lung or frozen PBMC were sequenced. In this sample, this clonotype turned up many times. The TCR originated in a male donor with early-stage non-small cell lung cancer. This material consisted of PBMCs, taken at follow-up.

CDR3 protein: CASSNGDGGSPHEQYF. The CDR3 nucleotides read TGTGCCAGCAGCAACGGAGACGGGGGTAGCCCCCACGAGCAGTACTTC. The chain is built from TRBV21-1 and TRBJ2-7; the tabulated D call, TRBD1, remains unverified against the DNA. TRBV21-1 is designated a pseudogene. This CDR3 has 16 amino acids.